Presented here are 28 T cell receptor beta chains from one specimen sequenced in a study of vaccination effects on CD4 cells after COVID-19. Clones were sequenced by immunoSEQ multiplex PCR, and TCRdb holds only the in-frame ones, with some missing. Counted here are 47,000 or so clones, approximately 70% occurring once; the ten biggest clones make up around 7%. When ten to eleven days of culture had elapsed, CD4+ T cells were isolated. Each participant was administered two doses of either the BNT162b2 or the mRNA-1273 vaccine. These receptors have no identified antigens. The sequencing used CD4+ T cells from PBMCs cultured without peptide, collected after COVID-19 vaccination. The source of these receptors is a human donor who received a COVID-19 vaccine.

The chain combines TRBV19 with TRBJ2-1; no clear D gene. The V end lost 6 bases, the J end lost 9 bases, and 18 bases lay between the germline ends. Per the germline V gene, CDR1 is LNHDA and CDR2 is SQIVND (reference sequence). This CDR3 has 14 amino acids. The CDR3 here is CASSSNSDRREQFF. The CDR3 DNA is TGTGCCAGTAGCTCGAATTCAGACCGTCGTGAGCAGTTCTTC. The whole variable domain, remainder taken from reference TRBV19 and TRBJ2-1, is DGGITQSPKYLFRKEGQNVTLSCEQNLNHDAMYWYRQDPGQGLRLIYYSQIVNDFQKGDIAEGYSVSREKKESFPLTVTSAQKNPTAFYLCASSSNSDRREQFFGPGTRLTVL.

The CDR3 DNA sequence: TGTGCCAGCAGTCAAGGGGCCAATCAGCCCCAGCATTTT. Amino acid sequence: CASSQGANQPQHF. The genes are TRBV6-2 or TRBV6-3 and TRBJ1-5; D possibly corresponds to TRBD1 (5 bases). This CDR3 is 13 amino acids long. CDR1 is MNHEY and CDR2 is SVGEGT in the germline V gene. V dropped 5 bases and J dropped 3 bases, with 8 bases sitting between them.

V and J are TRBV3-1 (or the pseudogene TRBV3-2) and TRBJ2-5; D may be TRBD2 (6 bases). With 0 bases removed from V and 7 bases from J, the gap between germline ends came to 15 bases. The germline V gene encodes CDR1 LGHDT and CDR2 YNNKEL (reference sequence). The CDR3 is 15 residues long. CDR3 coding DNA: TGTGCCAGCAGCCAAGATTCGACGGGGACTGGGACCCAGTACTTC. Translation: CASSQDSTGTGTQYF.

Turning to this clone: A junction end diverges from the germline sequence, so it may reflect a read error. The chain recombines TRBV7-6 with TRBJ1-1; D unresolved. Germline V lookup: CDR1 SGHVS, CDR2 FNYEAQ. The CDR3 runs to 11 residues. The CDR3 DNA sequence: TGTGCCAGCAGCTTAGTTGTTGGGGTTCCTTTT. This sequence encodes CASSLVVGVPF.

This clone was seen a few times. The genes are TRBV27 and TRBJ2-7, with TRBD2 identical over 9 bases. V shed 1 base and J 1 base; nucleotides not matched to a gene: 8. This CDR3 contains 17 residues. Germline lookup yields CDR1 MNHEY and CDR2 SMNVEV (reference sequence). The CDR3 DNA sequence: TGTGCCAGCAGTTTATGGGGTAGCGGGAGTGTTTCCTACGAGCAGTACTTC. The encoded protein is CASSLWGSGSVSYEQYF.

This clone was recorded a few times. Other DNA sequences in this specimen translate into the identical CDR3. The rearrangement joins TRBV3-1 (or the pseudogene TRBV3-2) to TRBJ2-3; a weak D match, TRBD2 (6 bases). The V gene's germline CDR1 is LGHDT and CDR2 YNNKEL (reference sequence). The V end was cut by 4 bases, the J end by 0 bases, with 11 bases between. CDR3 length: 15 residues. CDR3 sequence (DNA): TGTGCCAGCAGCCCAACTGGGACTAGCACAGATACGCAGTATTTT. This gives the protein CASSPTGTSTDTQYF.

CDR3 in amino acids: CASSLEQGYQPQHF. CDR3 nucleotides: TGTGCCAGCAGCTTAGAACAGGGGTATCAGCCCCAGCATTTT. This rearrangement joins TRBV7-2 to TRBJ1-5, with 7 bases matching TRBD1. The CDR3 spans 14 residues. CDR1 is SGHTA, CDR2 FQGNSA, per germline. V shed 1 base, J shed 5 bases, and the junction held 2 bases outside the gene matches.

The chain is built from TRBV6-4 and TRBJ2-6; weak D call: TRBD2 (7 bases). The CDR3 has 17 residues. Germline V gives CDR1 MRHNA, CDR2 SNTAGT. Trimming left V 3 bases short and J 1 base short, with 13 bases between. In DNA form, the CDR3 reads TGTGCCAGCAGTGAACAGGGCGGGGGATCTGGGGCCAACGTCCTGACTTTC. As protein: CASSEQGGGSGANVLTF.

The V and J genes are TRBV6-6 and TRBJ2-5; 10 bases align to TRBD2. Per the germline V gene, CDR1 is MNHNY and CDR2 is SVGAGI (reference sequence). The V gene end was trimmed by 5 bases and the J gene end by 4 bases; junction bases not matched to a gene: 10. This CDR3 spans 16 amino acids. The CDR3: CASSRKLIAGGETQYF. As DNA, the CDR3 is TGTGCCAGCAGTCGAAAACTCATAGCGGGAGGAGAGACCCAGTACTTC.

This clone has more than one count but fewer than ten. The chain employs TRBV2 and TRBJ1-2; no definite D call. Trimming took off 7 bases at V and 8 bases at J, with 20 bases between the two ends. This CDR3 has 14 amino acids. Germline-derived CDR1 and CDR2 are SNHLY and FYNNEI. The CDR3 here is CASILPPARGGYTF. CDR3 nucleotides: TGTGCCAGCATCCTCCCGCCGGCGCGAGGGGGCTACACCTTC. Together with reference TRBV2 and TRBJ1-2, the CDR3 gives the full variable domain: EPEVTQTPSHQVTQMGQEVILRCVPISNHLYFYWYRQILGQKVEFLVSFYNNEISEKSEIFDDQFSVERPDGSNFTLKIRSTKLEDSAMYFCASILPPARGGYTFGSGTRLTVV.

The rearrangement joins TRBV4-1 to TRBJ2-3; weak D call: TRBD2 (5 bases). The CDR3 loop spans 16 amino acids. V was clipped by 0 bases and J by 1 base, with 11 bases between them. Looked up from germline, CDR1 is MGHRA and CDR2 is YSYEKL. The CDR3 DNA reads TGCGCCAGCAGCCAAGAAACCTCGCGGGGCACAGATACGCAGTATTTT. As protein: CASSQETSRGTDTQYF.

This clone was recorded a few times. The chain uses TRBV5-4 and TRBJ2-7; no reliable D call. From germline, CDR1 is SGHNT and CDR2 YYREEE (reference sequence). The V end was cut by 0 bases, the J end by 5 bases, with 12 bases between. The CDR3 extends over 14 amino acids. CDR3 bases: TGTGCCAGCAGCTTGGTAATAGGGTTGGACGAGCAGTACTTC. It translates to CASSLVIGLDEQYF.

This sequence joins TRBV28 and TRBJ1-6, with 8 nucleotides matching TRBD1. CDR1 MDHEN and CDR2 SYDVKM come from the germline V gene. The CDR3 totals 15 residues. Unmatched junction bases numbered 10, after V lost 4 bases and J lost 11 bases. CDR3 in amino acids: CASSSPDREAPPLHF. In DNA form, the CDR3 reads TGTGCCAGCAGTTCCCCGGACAGGGAGGCACCACCCCTCCACTTT.

V gene TRBV11-2 combines with J gene TRBJ1-6, with no clear D. The germline V and J ends were trimmed by 3 bases and 0 bases, with 9 bases remaining between them. Germline-derived CDR1 and CDR2 are SGHAT and FQNNGV. CDR3 size: 16 residues. The CDR3 sequence: CASSFGFSSYNSPLHF. For the CDR3, the DNA is TGTGCCAGCAGCTTCGGGTTTAGCTCCTATAATTCACCCCTCCACTTT.

CDR3 region: CASSRQGFRSGANVLTF. CDR3 nucleotide sequence: TGTGCCAGCAGTCGACAGGGGTTCCGTTCTGGGGCCAACGTCCTGACTTTC. The rearrangement uses TRBV3-1 (or the pseudogene TRBV3-2) and TRBJ2-6; 8 bases fit TRBD1. The CDR3 consists of 17 residues. Losses at the gene ends were 6 bases for V and 1 base for J; bases not matched to a gene: 8. Germline CDR1 LGHDT, CDR2 YNNKEL (reference sequence).

The chain has TRBV3-1 (or the pseudogene TRBV3-2) and TRBJ2-5; D uncertain. V was shortened by 3 bases and J by 6 bases, with 5 bases between the two germline ends. Per germline, CDR1 LGHDT and CDR2 YNNKEL (reference sequence). This CDR3 contains 11 residues. CDR3 nucleotides: TGTGCCAGCAGCCATTTAAAGACCCAGTACTTC. It specifies CASSHLKTQYF.

This clone showed up just a few times. The chain recombines TRBV6-5 with TRBJ2-1; possibly TRBD2 for D (6 bases). V was cut by 6 bases and J by 2 bases, with 8 bases left in between. Germline CDR1 MNHEY, CDR2 SVGAGI. The CDR3 is 13 amino acids. The CDR3 nucleotides read TGTGCCAGCAGGTCGGGGGCCTACAATGAGCAGTTCTTC. Amino acid sequence: CASRSGAYNEQFF.

This clone has just a few counts. This sequence joins TRBV18 and TRBJ1-5; a possible D gene is TRBD1 (5 bases). The CDR3 is 15 amino acids. V gave up 6 bases and J gave up 0 bases, with 12 bases separating them. Germline CDR1 is KGHSH and CDR2 is LQKENI. The CDR3 sequence: CASSPTDNSNQPQHF. Written as DNA, the CDR3 is TGTGCCAGCTCTCCGACAGATAATAGCAATCAGCCCCAGCATTTT.

The chain carries TRBV9 and TRBJ2-5, with 8 bases matching TRBD2. Germline loops: CDR1 SGDLS, CDR2 YYNGEE. This CDR3 has 15 residues. Unmatched junction bases numbered 6, after V lost 0 bases and J lost 5 bases. The chain's CDR3 is CASSVGAGAGETQYF. CDR3 DNA sequence: TGTGCCAGCAGCGTAGGAGCGGGAGCAGGCGAGACCCAGTACTTC.

This chain connects TRBV6-5 to TRBJ2-3; the D is unclear. The CDR3 is made up of 16 amino acids. The V gene's germline CDR1 is MNHEY and CDR2 SVGAGI. Trimming cost V 4 bases and J 0 bases, with 14 bases left between them. Written as DNA, the CDR3 is TGTGCCAGCAGTTCCAGTGTGGCAGCTAGCACAGATACGCAGTATTTT. Translating it yields CASSSSVAASTDTQYF.

The chain has TRBV5-5 and TRBJ1-5; D is undetermined. Looked up from germline, CDR1 is SGHKS and CDR2 is YYEKEE (reference sequence). The V end was cut by 4 bases, the J end by 2 bases, with 10 bases between. This CDR3 has 14 residues. CDR3 amino acids: CASSPELGNQPQHF. For the CDR3, the DNA is TGTGCCAGCAGCCCTGAACTCGGCAATCAGCCCCAGCATTTT. Complete variable domain (other parts from reference TRBV5-5 and TRBJ1-5): DAGVTQSPTHLIKTRGQQVTLRCSPISGHKSVSWYQQVLGQGPQFIFQYYEKEERGRGNFPDRFSARQFPNYSSELNVNALLLGDSALYLCASSPELGNQPQHFGDGTRLSIL.

The J gene is TRBJ2-1, the V gene TRBV5-1, with 8 bases lining up with TRBD2. The CDR3 extends over 17 amino acids. With 4 bases clipped from V and 7 bases from J, the junction kept 16 bases outside the gene matches. From germline, CDR1 is SGHRS and CDR2 YFSETQ. CDR3 protein: CASSPLPGLAGVNEQFF. DNA of the CDR3: TGCGCCAGCAGCCCCCTCCCGGGCCTAGCGGGTGTAAATGAGCAGTTCTTC.

This chain links TRBV28 with TRBJ2-3; D gene uncertain. The CDR3 runs to 12 residues. Germline CDR1 and CDR2: MDHEN and SYDVKM. Trimming left V 2 bases short and J 8 bases short, with 8 bases between. CDR3 in amino acids: CASSLSRRTQYF. CDR3 bases: TGTGCCAGCAGTTTAAGTCGTCGTACGCAGTATTTT.

The chain has TRBV6-6 and TRBJ2-7, with a possible D match to TRBD2 (5 bases). This CDR3 contains 14 residues. Germline CDR1 and CDR2: MNHNY and SVGAGI (reference sequence). Trimming took 2 bases from V and 2 from J, leaving 10 bases between them. CDR3 protein: CASSYDGGPYEQYF. The CDR3 bases are TGTGCCAGCAGTTACGACGGCGGGCCCTACGAGCAGTACTTC.

This clone showed up just a few times. V gene TRBV18 combines with J gene TRBJ2-1, with D perhaps TRBD2 (5 bases). The CDR3 length is 14 residues. Deletions cut 4 bases from V and 7 bases from J, with 14 bases between. Germline CDR1 and CDR2: KGHSH and LQKENI. CDR3 region: CASSLSGRRNEQFF. The CDR3 DNA reads TGTGCCAGCTCACTGTCGGGCCGGAGGAATGAGCAGTTCTTC.

The V call is TRBV9, the J call TRBJ2-5; D not certain. This CDR3 has 12 residues. Germline CDR1 reads SGDLS; CDR2 reads YYNGEE. V lost 4 bases to trimming and J lost 5 bases, with 9 bases between them. The CDR3 loop is CASSPGTETQYF. The CDR3 DNA reads TGTGCCAGCAGCCCAGGTACTGAGACCCAGTACTTC.

The rearrangement uses TRBV21-1 and TRBJ2-5; the D segment call TRBD2 is taken from the table without a DNA check. TRBV21-1 is noted as a pseudogene. This CDR3 is built from 11 residues. The CDR3 coding sequence is TGTGCCAGGCGGGGGACAGAGACCCAGTACTTC. Its translation is CARRGTETQYF.

The rearrangement uses TRBV4-2 and TRBJ1-5; 10 bases agree with TRBD1. Germline V gene lookup returns CDR1 LGHNA and CDR2 YNFKEQ. The CDR3 extends over 16 amino acids. Trimming cost V 4 bases and J 2 bases; bases outside gene matches: 5. The CDR3 is CASSLSGTGGNQPQHF. In DNA, the CDR3 is TGTGCCAGCAGCCTGAGCGGGACAGGGGGCAATCAGCCCCAGCATTTT.